This T cell receptor (beta chain) was obtained from a study of blood T cells in healthy people across ages. About this clonotype itself: Its antigen remains unidentified.

V shed 5 bases and J 5 bases; nucleotides not matched to a gene: 8. From germline, CDR1 is SGHTA and CDR2 FQGNSA. The CDR3 spans 15 residues. Study-level findings and limits: A strong correlation between TCR beta diversity and naive T cell percentage was seen.

Sample-barcoded 5' priming and a J-beta primer mix drove a second PCR of about 7 to 11 cycles. The template-switch adaptor, which had 12 random nucleotides, put a tag on each cDNA molecule. TCRdb fed the 5' RACE reads into MiXCR, producing one record per CDR3 protein. The sample records approximately 810,000 distinct CDR3 sequences, around 30% being singletons. Sequencing was performed on blood. The receptor's source is a woman aged 80 or older in good health. The genes are TRBV7-2 and TRBJ1-5, with 8 bases identical to TRBD1. As DNA, the CDR3 is TGTGCCAGCAGCAAATGGACAGGGAAGGATCAGCCCCAGCATTTT. Encoded protein: CASSKWTGKDQPQHF.